A selection of T cell receptor beta chains follows, all from one sample in a study of blood T cell repertoires in COVID-19. The repertoire was sequenced with immunoSEQ multiplex PCR; TCRdb's copy has only in-frame clones and lacks some. Of about 82,000 clones listed, 80% to 90% were seen once; the top ten hold about 15%. Input material: peripheral blood. These receptors were obtained from a woman aged 55-70 years with acute or convalescent COVID-19. Each CDR3 is given with its conserved first and last residue. Fields, in order: CDR3 protein, CDR3 DNA, J gene, clone size, V gene, CDR3 length, D gene. The D gene is left open where the match is weak. Some rows mark clone size as missing; the rest say once, few, many or name a class of expanded clone.

cdr3_aa: CATPPPTGGEEKLFF
cdr3_nt: TGTGCCACGCCACCTCCCACAGGGGGAGAAGAAAAACTGTTTTTT
j_call: TRBJ1-4
clone_size: .
v_call: TRBV30
cdr3_length: 15
d_call: TRBD1

cdr3_aa: CASSLVSGPTDTQYF
cdr3_nt: TGCGCCAGCAGCTTAGTTAGCGGGCCCACAGATACGCAGTATTTT
j_call: TRBJ2-3
clone_size: .
v_call: TRBV5-1
cdr3_length: 15
d_call: TRBD2

cdr3_aa: CASSYGSGYTF
cdr3_nt: TGTGCCAGCAGTTACGGCTCAGGCTACACCTTC
j_call: TRBJ1-2
clone_size: .
v_call: TRBV6-2/TRBV6-3
cdr3_length: 11
d_call: .

cdr3_aa: CASSPDRDVGQPQHF
cdr3_nt: TGTGCCAGCAGCCCCGACAGGGACGTTGGACAGCCCCAGCATTTT
j_call: TRBJ1-5
clone_size: .
v_call: TRBV11-2
cdr3_length: 15
d_call: TRBD1

cdr3_aa: CASSLRLESNEQFF
cdr3_nt: TGTGCCAGCAGCCTCCGACTAGAAAGCAATGAGCAGTTCTTC
j_call: TRBJ2-1
clone_size: .
v_call: TRBV3-1/TRBV3-2
cdr3_length: 14
d_call: .

cdr3_aa: CASSPRRLAGGPEIYEQYF
cdr3_nt: TGTGCCAGCAGCCCCCGAAGGCTAGCGGGAGGACCTGAGATCTACGAGCAGTACTTC
j_call: TRBJ2-7
clone_size: .
v_call: TRBV11-3
cdr3_length: 19
d_call: TRBD2

cdr3_aa: CASSLGQAASGNTIYF
cdr3_nt: TGTGCCAGCAGCTTGGGACAGGCCGCCTCTGGAAACACCATATATTTT
j_call: TRBJ1-3
clone_size: .
v_call: TRBV11-3
cdr3_length: 16
d_call: TRBD1

cdr3_aa: CASRPQGGGQETQYF
cdr3_nt: TGTGCCAGCAGGCCGCAGGGAGGGGGGCAAGAGACCCAGTACTTC
j_call: TRBJ2-5
clone_size: few
v_call: TRBV28
cdr3_length: 15
d_call: .

cdr3_aa: CASSLWDSYGYTF
cdr3_nt: TGTGCCAGCAGCTTATGGGACAGCTATGGCTACACCTTC
j_call: TRBJ1-2
clone_size: .
v_call: TRBV5-6
cdr3_length: 13
d_call: TRBD1

cdr3_aa: CAWSVPSGPTPQHF
cdr3_nt: TGTGCCTGGAGTGTACCTAGCGGGCCCACGCCCCAGCATTTT
j_call: TRBJ1-5
clone_size: .
v_call: TRBV30
cdr3_length: 14
d_call: .

cdr3_aa: CASSLQAGLTEAFF
cdr3_nt: TGTGCCAGCAGTTTACAGGCGGGATTGACTGAAGCTTTCTTT
j_call: TRBJ1-1
clone_size: few
v_call: TRBV28
cdr3_length: 14
d_call: .

cdr3_aa: CASSLMGQGSSNYGYTF
cdr3_nt: TGCGCCAGCAGCTTGATGGGACAGGGGTCGTCTAACTATGGCTACACCTTC
j_call: TRBJ1-2
clone_size: .
v_call: TRBV5-1
cdr3_length: 17
d_call: TRBD1

cdr3_aa: CASSGQDRSANTEAFF
cdr3_nt: TGTGCCAGCAGCGGACAGGACAGATCGGCGAACACTGAAGCTTTCTTT
j_call: TRBJ1-1
clone_size: .
v_call: TRBV9
cdr3_length: 16
d_call: .

cdr3_aa: CASSFRGDGYEQYF
cdr3_nt: TGTGCCAGCAGCTTCAGGGGGGACGGCTACGAGCAGTACTTC
j_call: TRBJ2-7
clone_size: .
v_call: TRBV5-4
cdr3_length: 14
d_call: .

cdr3_aa: CASSYGSGTDTQYF
cdr3_nt: TGCGCCAGCAGTTACGGGAGTGGCACAGATACGCAGTATTTT
j_call: TRBJ2-3
clone_size: few
v_call: TRBV5-1
cdr3_length: 14
d_call: .

cdr3_aa: CASSPSQGVNTEAFF
cdr3_nt: TGTGCCAGCTCACCTAGTCAGGGGGTGAACACTGAAGCTTTCTTT
j_call: TRBJ1-1
clone_size: .
v_call: TRBV18
cdr3_length: 15
d_call: TRBD1

cdr3_aa: CASSLQGQSDTQYF
cdr3_nt: TGCGCCAGCAGCCTACAAGGACAGAGTGATACGCAGTATTTT
j_call: TRBJ2-3
clone_size: .
v_call: TRBV5-1
cdr3_length: 14
d_call: .

cdr3_aa: CASSRLAAANEQFF
cdr3_nt: TGTGCCAGCAGTAGACTAGCAGCAGCCAATGAGCAGTTCTTC
j_call: TRBJ2-1
clone_size: once
v_call: TRBV6-4
cdr3_length: 14
d_call: TRBD2

cdr3_aa: CASSYQTGGLTEAFF
cdr3_nt: TGTGCCAGCAGTTACCAGACAGGGGGTTTAACTGAAGCTTTCTTT
j_call: TRBJ1-1
clone_size: .
v_call: TRBV6-5
cdr3_length: 15
d_call: TRBD1

cdr3_aa: CASSPTGSWGYTF
cdr3_nt: TGTGCCAGCAGCCCGACAGGTTCCTGGGGCTACACCTTC
j_call: TRBJ1-2
clone_size: .
v_call: TRBV5-6
cdr3_length: 13
d_call: .

cdr3_aa: CSASDRGEQYF
cdr3_nt: TGCAGTGCTTCGGACAGGGGAGAGCAGTACTTC
j_call: TRBJ2-7
clone_size: .
v_call: TRBV20-1
cdr3_length: 11
d_call: TRBD1

cdr3_aa: CASSSIGDRDSGNTIYF
cdr3_nt: TGTGCCAGCAGTTCTATAGGGGACAGGGATTCTGGAAACACCATATATTTT
j_call: TRBJ1-3
clone_size: .
v_call: TRBV27
cdr3_length: 17
d_call: TRBD1

cdr3_aa: CASSLGAGGISYEQYF
cdr3_nt: TGTGCCAGCAGCTTAGGGGCAGGCGGGATTTCCTACGAGCAGTACTTC
j_call: TRBJ2-7
clone_size: .
v_call: TRBV9
cdr3_length: 16
d_call: .

cdr3_aa: CASRTANEYGTEAFF
cdr3_nt: TGTGCCAGCAGGACAGCGAATGAGTACGGCACTGAAGCTTTCTTT
j_call: TRBJ1-1
clone_size: .
v_call: TRBV9
cdr3_length: 15
d_call: .

cdr3_aa: CASSHRQGAVVEQYF
cdr3_nt: TGTGCCAGCTCACACCGGCAGGGGGCAGTGGTTGAGCAGTACTTC
j_call: TRBJ2-7
clone_size: .
v_call: TRBV18
cdr3_length: 15
d_call: TRBD1

cdr3_aa: CASSIRGSSNQPQHF
cdr3_nt: TGTGCCAGTAGTATTCGAGGGAGTAGCAATCAGCCCCAGCATTTT
j_call: TRBJ1-5
clone_size: .
v_call: TRBV19
cdr3_length: 15
d_call: .

cdr3_aa: CASSDWDRNVLHF
cdr3_nt: TGTGCCAGCAGTGACTGGGACAGAAATGTTCTCCACTTT
j_call: TRBJ1-6
clone_size: once
v_call: TRBV2
cdr3_length: 13
d_call: TRBD1